The source of this T cell receptor beta chain is a study of blood T cell repertoires in COVID-19. The overall study: Sites in the United States, Italy and Spain provided acute and convalescent COVID-19 samples. The analysed material was cDNA or gDNA that came from T cells, B-cell-depleted T cells, or PBMCs.

Patients of the Seattle cohort, enrolled during active infection, were followed longitudinally. The germline gives CDR1 KGHDR, CDR2 SFDVKD. V lost 9 bases and J lost 0, with 9 bases in between. The CDR3 spans 13 residues. On this clone: At the DNA level, this CDR3 is encoded by other sequences in the same sample as well.

Original processing methods: Reference gene primer amplification gave estimated nucleated cell counts. The table came from immunoSEQ multiplex PCR; TCRdb's copy has only in-frame clones and leaves some out. From that table come the V and J calls and clone size; the DNA was used to work out D and trimming. The table lists around 170,000 clones, less than 90% of them singletons. The TCR originated in a woman aged 65 to 85 with COVID-19, enrolled during active disease. The rearrangement links TRBV24-1 to TRBJ2-3, with D tentatively TRBD1 (5 bases). The sample comprised peripheral blood. The CDR3: CATSGSSTDTQYF. The CDR3 DNA reads TGTGCCACCTCAGGGTCTAGCACAGATACGCAGTATTTT.